This T cell receptor beta chain was sequenced during a study of a mutant IDH1 vaccine in newly diagnosed glioma (TCRdb year 2021). A note on the overall study: The roughly 34 treated patients were around 60% male and about 38% female, with a mean age of approximately 40 years. Prior to enrollment, patients had been given standard therapy consisting of radiotherapy alone, temozolomide alone, or radiochemotherapy with temozolomide, with the combination given to most patients. Peripheral blood was drawn at six visits: V03 (baseline), V05, V07, V10, V12 and V13. For exploratory analyses, about 25 treated patients had longitudinal TCRB deep sequencing done wherever samples were available. Points the paper makes about the study in general: Immune responses induced by the vaccine were seen in approximately 93% of patients across multiple MHC alleles. Pseudoprogression appeared unrelated to alterations in the top peripheral T cell clonotypes detected by TCRB sequencing. PBMC samples for TCRB deep sequencing were selected based on availability. The authors stated that sample limitations prevented analyses of patient blood samples from being reproduced.

From the cysteine up to the phenylalanine, the CDR3 has a length of 16 residues. The DNA shown is the 48-base CDR3, in frame from base 1. CDR1 and CDR2, per the germline V gene, are SGHVS and FNYEAQ. A distance of 17 bases separates the germline ends of V and J, which lose 2 bases and 9 bases respectively. What this sample's time point label stands for: baseline, week 1 (first vaccination visit). Taken with the paper, the label for treatment or condition translates to: pre-vaccination baseline after standard-of-care therapy. All donors had newly diagnosed IDH1-mutant astrocytomas of WHO grade 3 or 4 that showed loss of nuclear ATRX. The samples were drawn from NOA16, a multicentre, single-arm, open-label phase I trial in Germany that tested a mutant IDH1 peptide vaccine in humans for the first time. Visit V03 blood draws served as the baseline sample for immunogenicity testing. Genomic DNA for TCRB sequencing was extracted from EDTA blood using the DNeasy Blood and Tissue Kit.

Worth noting for this clone: Which antigen it targets is not known. Base qualities are not recorded, but no much larger clone differs from it by a single base.

Libraries were prepared through the immunoSEQ multiplex PCR assay. Following the manufacturer's protocol, the hsTCRB Kit was used to amplify rearranged TCR beta chain sequences. Sequencing of TCRB libraries was carried out on an Illumina MiSeq. The paper's processing steps were these. The kit vendor's proprietary platform handled demultiplexing, trimming and gene mapping. The clones in this table, taken by TCRdb from immuneACCESS, are in-frame only. Not every clone is retained; where verified, under half of the shortfall comes from an unresolved V gene, and the cause of the rest is unknown. The V and J calls and clone size come from that table; D and trimming were worked out from the DNA. Here the sample has around 88,000 clones; roughly 78% occur a single time. The top ten constitute 6% to 8% of the sample.

The sequence links TRBV7-6 to TRBJ1-6; a tentative D call is TRBD1 (6 bases match). The sequencing here drew on PBMCs, taken from a glioma patient treated with radiotherapy, temozolomide or both. The clonotype was recovered from a man aged 40-49 years with glioma. The CDR3 here reads CASSLSLRGARSPLHF. The nucleotide sequence reads as follows: TGTGCCAGCAGCTTAAGTCTTAGGGGGGCGCGTTCACCCCTCCACTTT.